The T cell receptor beta chain under discussion was sequenced for a study of OX40 agonist ivuxolimab in advanced cancers. About the research overall: One patient with hepatocellular carcinoma and two with cutaneous melanoma, three in all, had partial responses.

Exclusion applied to patients with autoimmune disease history or systemic immunosuppression. The V and J ends lost 1 base and 5 bases, in that order; junction bases with no gene match: 10. From germline, CDR1 is MGHDK and CDR2 SYGVNS. This CDR3 comprises 17 residues. Assay: immunoSEQ multiplex PCR; the TCRdb copy retains only in-frame clones and omits some. The sample holds about 83,000 clones; around 90% are singletons and the top ten take under 8.5%. The V call is TRBV25-1, the J call TRBJ2-1, with 8 bases identical to TRBD2. The source was CD4+ or CD8+ T cells sorted from blood, collected in a trial of the OX40 agonist ivuxolimab. The sequence was collected from an adult with an advanced solid tumor such as melanoma, head and neck, liver or kidney cancer. The DNA for the CDR3 is TGTGCCAGCAGTGAATCCCTAGGAGCGGGAGTAAACAATGAGCAGTTCTTC. Protein product: CASSESLGAGVNNEQFF. The entire variable domain, with the rest obtained from reference TRBV25-1 and TRBJ2-1, is as follows: EADIYQTPRYLVIGTGKKITLECSQTMGHDKMYWYQQDPGMELHLIHYSYGVNSTEKGDLSSESTVSRIRTEHFPLTLESARPSHTSQYLCASSESLGAGVNNEQFFGPGTRLTVL.